Listed here are 5 T cell receptor beta chains from one sample, sequenced in a study of blood T cell repertoires in COVID-19 (TCRdb year 2020). Library generation was performed with the immunoSEQ multiplex PCR assay. TCRdb took this table from immuneACCESS and kept in-frame rearrangements with V and J called. Such tables lack part of the clones; where checked against another copy, unresolved V genes explain under half of the gap, and the rest is unexplained. Counted in this sample were over 85,000 clones; over 75% of them appeared once. In total, the top ten clones hold 3.8% of the sample. The source material was peripheral blood. The receptors shown here come from a man in his sixties with acute or convalescent COVID-19.

Worth noting for this clone: A junction end diverges from the germline sequence, so it may reflect a read error. The chain has TRBV5-1 and TRBJ1-1, with TRBD1 matching 8 bases. The CDR3 has 14 residues. Germline V CDR1 and CDR2: SGHRS, YFSETQ. Here the CDR3 DNA reads TGCGCCAGCAGTTTGGACAGGGTGAACACTGAAGCTTTCTTT. It specifies CASSLDRVNTEAFF.

The chain combines TRBV4-1 with TRBJ2-3, with 12 nucleotides matching TRBD2. Trimming took 0 bases from V and 0 from J; bases not matched to a gene: 1. CDR3 length: 17 residues. CDR1 and CDR2 (germline): MGHRA, YSYEKL. CDR3 sequence reads: CASSQDGTSGSTDTQYF. In DNA, the CDR3 is TGCGCCAGCAGCCAAGACGGGACTAGCGGGAGCACAGATACGCAGTATTTT.

V usage is TRBV3-1 (or the pseudogene TRBV3-2) and J usage is TRBJ2-3; 11 nucleotides align to TRBD2. Trimming cost V 4 bases and J 6 bases; bases outside gene matches: 9. Germline V CDR1 and CDR2: LGHDT, YNNKEL (reference sequence). This CDR3 is 16 amino acids long. In DNA, the CDR3 is TGTGCCAGCAGCCCCCCGGTAGCGGGGGGGCGGGATACGCAGTATTTT. This translates into CASSPPVAGGRDTQYF.

CDR3 sequence: CASRSQSANYGYTF. CDR3 DNA: TGCGCCAGCAGGTCACAGTCAGCTAACTATGGCTACACCTTC. The genes are TRBV5-1 and TRBJ1-2; D not certain. V lost 5 bases and J 0 bases, leaving 11 bases between the germline ends. This CDR3 spans 14 amino acids. Germline CDR1 and CDR2: SGHRS and YFSETQ.

The V gene is TRBV10-3, the J gene TRBJ1-1, with a weak D call TRBD1 (6 bases). CDR1 and CDR2 (germline): ENHRY, SYGVKD. The CDR3 extends over 14 amino acids. The ends were cut back, 7 bases at V and 1 base at J, with 13 bases in the middle. The CDR3 reads CAITQGTGNTEAFF. For the CDR3, the DNA is TGTGCCATCACACAGGGTACGGGGAACACTGAAGCTTTCTTT.